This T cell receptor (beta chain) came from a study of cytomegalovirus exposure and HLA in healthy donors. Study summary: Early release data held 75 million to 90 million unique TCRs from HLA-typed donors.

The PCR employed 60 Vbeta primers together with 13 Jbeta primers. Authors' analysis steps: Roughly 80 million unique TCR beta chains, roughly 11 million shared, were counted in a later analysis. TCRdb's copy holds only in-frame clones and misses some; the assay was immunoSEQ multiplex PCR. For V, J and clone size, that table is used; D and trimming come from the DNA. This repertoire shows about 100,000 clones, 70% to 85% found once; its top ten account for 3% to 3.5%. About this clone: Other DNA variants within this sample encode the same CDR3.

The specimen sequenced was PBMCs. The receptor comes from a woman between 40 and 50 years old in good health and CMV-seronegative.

CDR3 nucleotide sequence: TGTGCCAGTAAACCACCAGGGGTACGGGGTCAGCCCCAGCATTTT. As protein: CASKPPGVRGQPQHF. This chain uses TRBV19 with TRBJ1-5, with a tentative D call TRBD1 (6 bases). Trimming cost V 7 bases and J 6 bases, with 19 bases left between them. The germline CDR1 and CDR2 sequences are LNHDA and SQIVND (reference sequence). CDR3 length: 15 residues. The variable domain in full, completed from reference TRBV19 and TRBJ1-5, reads DGGITQSPKYLFRKEGQNVTLSCEQNLNHDAMYWYRQDPGQGLRLIYYSQIVNDFQKGDIAEGYSVSREKKESFPLTVTSAQKNPTAFYLCASKPPGVRGQPQHFGDGTRLSIL.